This T cell receptor beta chain was recorded in a study of T-cell memory formation after mild COVID-19. General study results and limits: Prior to infection, memory already included some responding clones, suggesting cross-reactive memory joined. Confirmation of SARS-CoV-2 specificity was lacking for second-wave clones peaking day 37.

TCRdb re-called the 5' RACE reads through MiXCR, storing one row per CDR3 protein. Among 380,000 or so distinct CDR3 sequences listed, roughly 13% were seen once. The trim removed 1 base at V and 0 bases at J, leaving 14 bases unmatched. The germline V gene has CDR1 LGHDT and CDR2 YNNKEL (reference sequence). This CDR3 comprises 21 residues. Points on this clonotype: Its matching antigen is unknown.

This TCR was sampled from a man aged 18-30 years who had mild COVID-19 (a few samples of this study predate the infection). Cell type and time point are not known. Input material: PBMCs or a T cell subset sorted from them (not recorded which). The gene calls are TRBV3-1 and TRBJ2-6, with 8 bases that match TRBD1. CDR3 bases: TGTGCCAGCAGCCAAGTACCAGGGGGCGAAGGGAGAAGCTCTGGGGCCAACGTCCTGACTTTC. Its translation is CASSQVPGGEGRSSGANVLTF.